One and the same sample provided the 14 T cell receptor beta chains below, sequenced in a study of control samples from healthy donors and cancer patients. The assay was immunoSEQ multiplex PCR, and TCRdb's table has in-frame clones only and misses some. The sample has about 150,000 clones, around nine tenths seen once; the top ten hold 1.7%. Material: blood. The source of these receptors is a young man in good health.

This clone was observed a single time. The J gene is TRBJ2-7, the V gene TRBV28, with D possibly matching TRBD1 (5 bases). V was pared by 4 bases and J by 4 bases, with 8 bases between. The CDR3 extends over 12 amino acids. The germline V gene has CDR1 MDHEN and CDR2 SYDVKM. The CDR3 loop reads CASSSDRYEQYF. For the CDR3, the DNA is TGTGCCAGCAGTTCTGACAGATACGAGCAGTACTTC.

The genes are TRBV11-2 and TRBJ2-6; D ambiguous. In germline, CDR1 is SGHAT, CDR2 FQNNGV. The CDR3 is made up of 13 amino acids. V was shortened by 5 bases and J by 3 bases, with 5 bases between the two germline ends. The CDR3 here is CASSLNGANVLTF. The CDR3 region has the DNA TGTGCCAGCAGCCTAAATGGGGCCAACGTCCTGACTTTC.

The chain employs TRBV5-1 and TRBJ2-3, with 7 bases matching TRBD1. The CDR3 spans 14 residues. V lost 1 base to trimming and J lost 3 bases; unmatched junction nucleotides: 2. Germline loops: CDR1 SGHRS, CDR2 YFSETQ. CDR3 in DNA: TGCGCCAGCAGCTTGACAGGGGAGACAGATACGCAGTATTTT. As protein: CASSLTGETDTQYF. Drawing the rest from reference TRBV5-1 and TRBJ2-3, the complete variable domain is KAGVTQTPRYLIKTRGQQVTLSCSPISGHRSVSWYQQTPGQGLQFLFEYFSETQRNKGNFPGRFSGRQFSNSRSEMNVSTLELGDSALYLCASSLTGETDTQYFGPGTRLTVL.

For the CDR3, the DNA is TGTGCCAGCAGAGGCGGGGCCCGGGCCAATGAGCAGTTCTTC. This translates into CASRGGARANEQFF. This chain links TRBV7-9 with TRBJ2-1; D may be TRBD2 (6 bases). Trimming pared 6 bases from V and 6 bases from J, leaving 15 bases between. Germline values: CDR1 SEHNR, CDR2 FQNEAQ (reference sequence). The CDR3 is 14 amino acids.

V and J are TRBV19 and TRBJ2-4, with D unresolved. This CDR3 spans 11 amino acids. Trimming pared 2 bases from V and 8 bases from J, leaving 4 bases between. CDR1 LNHDA and CDR2 SQIVND come from the germline V gene (reference sequence). For the CDR3, the DNA is TGTGCCAGTAGTATAAGGGACATTCAGTACTTC. This translates into CASSIRDIQYF.

Note on this clone: Other DNA variants within this sample encode the same CDR3. The chain links TRBV30 to TRBJ1-2; D may be TRBD1 (5 bases). The CDR3 has 13 residues. With 2 bases removed from V and 4 bases from J, the gap between germline ends came to 11 bases. In germline, CDR1 is GTSNPN, CDR2 SVGIG (reference sequence). The CDR3 sequence is CAWSRDRPYGYTF. In DNA form, the CDR3 reads TGTGCCTGGAGTCGGGACCGTCCCTATGGCTACACCTTC.

The chain combines TRBV7-2 with TRBJ1-1; D is unresolved. CDR1 SGHTA and CDR2 FQGNSA come from the germline V gene. V shed 0 bases and J shed 3 bases, with 8 bases lying between them. This CDR3 has 14 amino acids. CDR3 bases: TGTGCCAGCAGCTTAGCTTCCTTGGACACTGAAGCTTTCTTT. Encoded protein: CASSLASLDTEAFF.

CDR3 in DNA: TGTGCCAGCAGCTTAGCGCCGGGGGAGGATGAGCAGTTCTTC. It is translated as CASSLAPGEDEQFF. This chain joins TRBV7-6 and TRBJ2-1, with D possibly being TRBD2 (6 bases). Germline V gene data show CDR1 as SGHVS and CDR2 as FNYEAQ. The V and J ends lost 0 bases and 8 bases respectively, with 11 bases between them. CDR3 length: 14 residues.

This rearrangement joins TRBV28 to TRBJ1-3, with D maybe TRBD1 (6 bases). CDR1 and CDR2 (germline): MDHEN, SYDVKM. The CDR3 is 15 residues long. V was cut by 5 bases and J by 2 bases, with 13 bases left in between. The CDR3, as DNA: TGTGCCAGCAGTCCCGCAGGGGAGACTGGAAACACCATATATTTT. Amino acid sequence: CASSPAGETGNTIYF. The variable domain in full, completed from reference TRBV28 and TRBJ1-3, reads DVKVTQSSRYLVKRTGEKVFLECVQDMDHENMFWYRQDPGLGLRLIYFSYDVKMKEKGDIPEGYSVSREKKERFSLILESASTNQTSMYLCASSPAGETGNTIYFGEGSWLTVV.

Only a few counts were recorded for this clone. The V call is TRBV11-2, the J call TRBJ1-1; D is undetermined. CDR3 length equals 14 residues. Between the trimmed V and J ends, which lost 3 bases and 1 base, there was a span of 9 bases. CDR1 and CDR2 from the germline V gene are SGHAT and FQNNGV. The CDR3 spells CASSFRSGNTEAFF. Here the CDR3 DNA reads TGTGCCAGCAGCTTTAGGTCGGGGAACACTGAAGCTTTCTTT.

The chain employs TRBV28 and TRBJ2-7; 9 nucleotides agree with TRBD1. The CDR3 has 14 amino acids. After removal of 3 bases from V and 5 bases from J, the junction contained 5 bases not matched to a gene. CDR1 and CDR2 from the germline V gene are MDHEN and SYDVKM. CDR3 in amino acids: CASSFWDRENEQYF. The CDR3 nucleotides are TGTGCCAGCAGTTTCTGGGACAGGGAAAACGAGCAGTACTTC.

This sequence joins TRBV6-6 and TRBJ1-6; possible D gene TRBD1, 6 bases. Deletions cut 8 bases from V and 8 bases from J, with 13 bases between. The CDR3 sequence is 13 residues long. The V gene's germline CDR1 is MNHNY and CDR2 SVGAGI (reference sequence). The CDR3 bases are TGTGCCAGCGGCCAGGGGAGACATTCACCCCTCCACTTT. Translating gives CASGQGRHSPLHF.

This chain links TRBV4-3 with TRBJ2-2; 8 bases align to TRBD1. The CDR3 sequence is 17 residues long. Germline lookup yields CDR1 LGHNA and CDR2 YSLEER. Unmatched junction bases numbered 13, after V lost 3 bases and J lost 7 bases. CDR3 region: CASSQGTGRYLGGELFF. DNA of the CDR3: TGCGCCAGCAGCCAGGGGACAGGTCGCTATCTCGGCGGGGAGCTGTTTTTT.

Of note for this clone: Other DNA sequences in this specimen translate into the identical CDR3. The chain recombines TRBV28 with TRBJ2-7; possibly TRBD2 for D (5 bases). CDR3 length: 12 residues. V lost 2 bases and J 3 bases, leaving 5 bases between the germline ends. CDR1 is MDHEN and CDR2 is SYDVKM in the germline V gene. The CDR3 nucleotides are TGTGCCAGCAGTTTAGGAGGCTACGAGCAGTACTTC. Protein sequence: CASSLGGYEQYF. The full variable domain, rest sourced from reference TRBV28 and TRBJ2-7, is DVKVTQSSRYLVKRTGEKVFLECVQDMDHENMFWYRQDPGLGLRLIYFSYDVKMKEKGDIPEGYSVSREKKERFSLILESASTNQTSMYLCASSLGGYEQYFGPGTRLTVT.